This TCR beta chain was identified in a study of chemoradiotherapy in HPV16-positive cancers. The trim removed 5 bases at V and 10 bases at J, leaving 7 bases unmatched. This CDR3 is 13 amino acids long. CDR1 SEHNR and CDR2 FQNEAQ come from the germline V gene (reference sequence). Clones were read by immunoSEQ multiplex PCR, and TCRdb kept only the in-frame ones, dropping some. There are some 70,000 clones in the sample; 88% occur only once, and under 4.5% lies in the top ten. Only a few counts were recorded for this clone. The clonotype was recovered from a human donor with HPV-associated anogenital cancer. Sequencing used blood, obtained from a patient who underwent chemoradiotherapy. The chain links TRBV7-9 to TRBJ2-1; 8 bases align to TRBD1. CDR3 in DNA: TGTGCCAGCAGCGTAGACAGGGGTGGAGAGCAGTTCTTC. It specifies CASSVDRGGEQFF.